This paragraph reports one TCR beta chain. These data come from a study of blood T cell repertoires in COVID-19. For the study at large: T cells, B-cell-depleted T cells, or PBMCs supplied cDNA or gDNA.

Authors' analysis steps: Estimated nucleated cell counts came from reference gene primer amplification. Profiling relied on immunoSEQ multiplex PCR, and the TCRdb table lists in-frame clones only, not all of them. That table furnishes V, J and clone size, whereas the DNA furnished D and trimming. The table has nearly 350,000 clones, around 91% seen once; the top ten hold about 3.5%. The source material was peripheral blood. The sequence came from a young woman who had recovered from COVID-19.

The CDR3 spells CAWSVPRTGSNYGYTF. Written as DNA, the CDR3 is TGTGCCTGGAGTGTACCCCGGACAGGGAGCAACTATGGCTACACCTTC. V and J are TRBV30 and TRBJ1-2; TRBD1 matches 8 bases. In germline, CDR1 is GTSNPN, CDR2 SVGIG (reference sequence). J gave up 2 bases and V 0 bases, and 8 bases lay outside the gene matches. This CDR3 is 16 amino acids long.